The 5 T cell receptor beta chains presented below share a single source sample, sequenced in a study of identical twins. TCRdb fed the 5' RACE reads into MiXCR, producing one record per CDR3 protein. The repertoire includes roughly 1,500,000 distinct CDR3 sequences, about 32% of them detected once, and approximately 0.29% sits in the top ten. Sequencing was performed on cord blood. These receptors were obtained from a newborn girl in good health.

The V gene is TRBV10-3, the J gene TRBJ2-4; 12 bases are a match to TRBD2. The J call may be faulty, since TRBJ2-7 better matches the DNA end. The V gene's germline CDR1 is ENHRY and CDR2 SYGVKD. The CDR3 sequence is 15 residues long. CDR3 sequence reads: CAITRLAGDSYEQYF. The CDR3 bases are TGTGCCATCACTCGACTAGCGGGAGACTCCTACGAGCAGTACTTC.

This clonotype was seen more than once but under ten times. The chain joins TRBV24-1 to TRBJ1-5; 7 positions agree with TRBD1. The CDR3 loop spans 18 amino acids. V gave up 9 bases and J gave up 0 bases; unmatched junction bases: 16. Germline CDR1 reads KGHDR; CDR2 reads SFDVKD. The CDR3 is CATELTDREANSNQPQHF. Here the CDR3 DNA reads TGTGCCACCGAGCTTACCGACAGGGAGGCCAATAGCAATCAGCCCCAGCATTTT.

The genes are TRBV12-3 or TRBV12-4 and TRBJ2-7; possible D gene TRBD2, 6 bases. The germline V and J ends were trimmed by 8 bases and 3 bases, with 11 bases remaining between them. The CDR3 is made up of 12 amino acids. CDR3 sequence reads: CASGDFLYEQYF. For the CDR3, the DNA is TGTGCCAGCGGGGACTTTCTCTACGAGCAGTACTTC.

The sample holds a few counts of this clonotype. The chain couples TRBV9 to TRBJ2-1; no reliable D call. Looked up from germline, CDR1 is SGDLS and CDR2 is YYNGEE. Trimming removed 0 bases from V and 0 bases from J, with 10 bases in between. This CDR3 is built from 16 residues. CDR3 protein: CASSVAWRSSYNEQFF. The DNA for the CDR3 is TGTGCCAGCAGCGTAGCATGGCGGAGCTCCTACAATGAGCAGTTCTTC.

V gene TRBV3-1 combines with J gene TRBJ1-2; 8 bases map to TRBD1. Trimming at V came to 0 bases and at J to 6 bases, leaving 6 bases not matched to a gene. This CDR3 region has 15 residues. In germline, CDR1 is LGHDT, CDR2 YNNKEL (reference sequence). Here the CDR3 DNA reads TGTGCCAGCAGCCAAGATTTGAGGACAGGGCATGGCTACACCTTC. Translating gives CASSQDLRTGHGYTF.